This TCR beta chain was identified in a study of T-cell reconstitution after alpha-beta-depleted transplantation in children. Trimming removed 4 bases from V and 1 base from J, with 11 bases in between. The length of the CDR3 is 14 residues. Germline values: CDR1 DFQATT, CDR2 SNEGSKA (reference sequence). This clonotype has ten or more counts. Unique molecular identifiers were used to barcode this TCRbeta library. Each CDR3 protein is one row after TCRdb ran MiXCR on the PCR reads. The top ten hold around 3% of the sample, which has 150,000 to 200,000 distinct CDR3 sequences, roughly 6.8% seen once. The chain combines TRBV20-1 with TRBJ1-5, with D perhaps matching TRBD1 (5 bases). This receptor was taken from a human donor who donated a stem cell graft to a child with Wiskott-Aldrich syndrome. The specimen comprised PBMCs from the stem cell graft donor, sampled from the stem cell graft. For the CDR3, the DNA is TGCAGTGCTACACCCCCAGGGAGCAATCAGCCCCAGCATTTT. This sequence encodes CSATPPGSNQPQHF.